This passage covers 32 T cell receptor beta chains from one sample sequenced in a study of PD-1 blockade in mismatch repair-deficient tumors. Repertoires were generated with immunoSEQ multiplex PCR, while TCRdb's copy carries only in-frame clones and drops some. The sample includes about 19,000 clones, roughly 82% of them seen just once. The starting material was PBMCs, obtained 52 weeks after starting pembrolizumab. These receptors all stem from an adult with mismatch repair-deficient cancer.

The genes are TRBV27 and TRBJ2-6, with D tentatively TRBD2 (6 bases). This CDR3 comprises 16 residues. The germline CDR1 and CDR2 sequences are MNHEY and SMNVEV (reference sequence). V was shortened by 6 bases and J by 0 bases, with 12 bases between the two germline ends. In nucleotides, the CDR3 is TGTGCCAGCAGGCCACCTAGCGCCTCTGGGGCCAACGTCCTGACTTTC. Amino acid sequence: CASRPPSASGANVLTF. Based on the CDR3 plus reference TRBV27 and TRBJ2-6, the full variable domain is EAQVTQNPRYLITVTGKKLTVTCSQNMNHEYMSWYRQDPGLGLRQIYYSMNVEVTDKGDVPEGYKVSRKEKRNFPLILESPSPNQTSLYFCASRPPSASGANVLTFGAGSRLTVL.

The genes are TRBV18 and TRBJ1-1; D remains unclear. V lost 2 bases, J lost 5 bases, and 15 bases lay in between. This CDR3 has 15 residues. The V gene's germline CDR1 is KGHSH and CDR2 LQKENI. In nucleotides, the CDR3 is TGTGCCAGCTCACCAATGGCAGGCCTGGGTACTGAAGCTTTCTTT. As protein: CASSPMAGLGTEAFF.

The CDR3 coding sequence is TGCGCCAGCAGCTCTACTAGCGGCTACGAGCAGTACTTC. It translates to CASSSTSGYEQYF. The chain recombines TRBV5-1 with TRBJ2-7; 8 bases match TRBD2. The CDR3 has 13 residues. Germline trimming cut 3 bases from V and 3 bases from J; bases unmatched to any gene: 2. Germline V gene lookup returns CDR1 SGHRS and CDR2 YFSETQ.

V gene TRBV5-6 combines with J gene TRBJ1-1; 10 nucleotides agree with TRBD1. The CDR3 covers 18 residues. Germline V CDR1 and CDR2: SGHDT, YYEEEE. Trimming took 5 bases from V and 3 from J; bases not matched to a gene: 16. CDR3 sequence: CASSHLAGQGREDTEAFF. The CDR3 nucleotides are TGTGCCAGCAGTCACCTGGCGGGACAGGGGAGAGAAGACACTGAAGCTTTCTTT.

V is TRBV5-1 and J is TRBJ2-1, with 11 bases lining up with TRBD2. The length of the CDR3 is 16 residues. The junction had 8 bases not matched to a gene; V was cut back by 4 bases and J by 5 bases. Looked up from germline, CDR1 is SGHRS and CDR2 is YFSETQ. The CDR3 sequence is CASSAPTSGKHNEQFF. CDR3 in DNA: TGCGCCAGCAGCGCCCCGACTAGCGGGAAACACAATGAGCAGTTCTTC.

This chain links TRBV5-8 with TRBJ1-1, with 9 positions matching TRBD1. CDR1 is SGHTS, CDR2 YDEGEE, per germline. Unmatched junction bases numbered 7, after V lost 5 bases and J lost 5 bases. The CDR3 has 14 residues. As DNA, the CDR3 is TGTGCCAGCAGGTCGACAGGGGGAGAGACTGAAGCTTTCTTT. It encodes CASRSTGGETEAFF.

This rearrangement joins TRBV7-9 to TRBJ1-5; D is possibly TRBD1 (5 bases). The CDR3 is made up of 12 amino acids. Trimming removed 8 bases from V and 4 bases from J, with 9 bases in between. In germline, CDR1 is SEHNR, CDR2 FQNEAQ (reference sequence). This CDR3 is CASAGGNQPQHF. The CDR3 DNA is TGTGCCAGCGCGGGGGGGAATCAGCCCCAGCATTTT.

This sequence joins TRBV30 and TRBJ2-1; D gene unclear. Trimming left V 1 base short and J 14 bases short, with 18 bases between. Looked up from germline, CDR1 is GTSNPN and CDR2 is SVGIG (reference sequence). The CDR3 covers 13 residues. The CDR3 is CAWSGASRQDEFF. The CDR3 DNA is TGTGCCTGGAGTGGGGCGAGCCGTCAGGATGAGTTCTTC. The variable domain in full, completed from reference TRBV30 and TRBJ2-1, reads SQTIHQWPATLVQPVGSPLSLECTVEGTSNPNLYWYRQAAGRGLQLLFYSVGIGQISSEVPQNLSASRPQDRQFILSSKKLLLSDSGFYLCAWSGASRQDEFFGPGTRLTVL.

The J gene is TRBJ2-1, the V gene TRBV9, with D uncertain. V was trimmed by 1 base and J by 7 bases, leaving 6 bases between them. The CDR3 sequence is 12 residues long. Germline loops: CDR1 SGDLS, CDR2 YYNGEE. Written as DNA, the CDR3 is TGTGCCAGCAGCGTATTCGGGAATGAGCAGTTCTTC. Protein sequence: CASSVFGNEQFF.

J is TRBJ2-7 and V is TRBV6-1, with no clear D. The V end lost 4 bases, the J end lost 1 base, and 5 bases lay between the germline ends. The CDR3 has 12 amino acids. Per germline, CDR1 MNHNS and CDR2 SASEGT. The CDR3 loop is CASSVFSYEQYF. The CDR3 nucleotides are TGTGCCAGCAGTGTATTTTCCTACGAGCAGTACTTC.

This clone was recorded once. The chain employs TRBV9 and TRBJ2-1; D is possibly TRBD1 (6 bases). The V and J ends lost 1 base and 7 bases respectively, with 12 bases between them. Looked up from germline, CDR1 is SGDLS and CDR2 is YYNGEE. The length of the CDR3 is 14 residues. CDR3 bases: TGTGCCAGCAGCGTATGGCAGGGGTTAAATGAGCAGTTCTTC. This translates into CASSVWQGLNEQFF. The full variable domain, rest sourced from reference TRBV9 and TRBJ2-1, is DSGVTQTPKHLITATGQRVTLRCSPRSGDLSVYWYQQSLDQGLQFLIQYYNGEERAKGNILERFSAQQFPDLHSELNLSSLELGDSALYFCASSVWQGLNEQFFGPGTRLTVL.

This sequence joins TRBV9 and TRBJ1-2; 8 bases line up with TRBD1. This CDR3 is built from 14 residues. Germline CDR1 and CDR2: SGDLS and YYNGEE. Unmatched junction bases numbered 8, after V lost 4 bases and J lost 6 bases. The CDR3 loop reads CASSFGQGRDGYTF. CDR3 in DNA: TGTGCCAGCAGCTTCGGACAGGGTCGGGATGGCTACACCTTC.

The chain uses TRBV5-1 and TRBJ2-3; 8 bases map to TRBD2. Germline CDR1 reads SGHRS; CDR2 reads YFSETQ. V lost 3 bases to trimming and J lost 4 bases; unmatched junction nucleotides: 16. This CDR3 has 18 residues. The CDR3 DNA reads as TGCGCCAGCAGCTCGAGGCGGGGGAGCGGGAGTTCCGCAGATACGCAGTATTTT. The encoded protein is CASSSRRGSGSSADTQYF.

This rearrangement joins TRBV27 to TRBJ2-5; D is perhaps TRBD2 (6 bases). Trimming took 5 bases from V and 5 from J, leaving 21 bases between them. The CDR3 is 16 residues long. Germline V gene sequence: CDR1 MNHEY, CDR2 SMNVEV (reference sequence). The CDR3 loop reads CASSQTGFPRGETQYF. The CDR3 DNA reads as TGTGCCAGCAGTCAAACAGGATTTCCTCGGGGGGAGACCCAGTACTTC.

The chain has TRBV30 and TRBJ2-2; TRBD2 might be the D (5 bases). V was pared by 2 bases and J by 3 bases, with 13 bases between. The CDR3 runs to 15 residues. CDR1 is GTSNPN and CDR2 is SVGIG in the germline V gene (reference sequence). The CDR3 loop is CAWSPRTRDTGELFF. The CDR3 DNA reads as TGTGCCTGGAGTCCTCGTACTAGGGACACCGGGGAGCTGTTTTTT. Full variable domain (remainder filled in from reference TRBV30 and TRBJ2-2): SQTIHQWPATLVQPVGSPLSLECTVEGTSNPNLYWYRQAAGRGLQLLFYSVGIGQISSEVPQNLSASRPQDRQFILSSKKLLLSDSGFYLCAWSPRTRDTGELFFGEGSRLTVL.

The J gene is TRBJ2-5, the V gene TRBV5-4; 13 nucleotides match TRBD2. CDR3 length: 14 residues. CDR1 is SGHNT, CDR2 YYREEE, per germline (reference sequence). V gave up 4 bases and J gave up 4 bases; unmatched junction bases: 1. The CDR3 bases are TGTGCCAGCAGCCGACTAGCGGGAGGAGAGACCCAGTACTTC. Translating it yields CASSRLAGGETQYF.

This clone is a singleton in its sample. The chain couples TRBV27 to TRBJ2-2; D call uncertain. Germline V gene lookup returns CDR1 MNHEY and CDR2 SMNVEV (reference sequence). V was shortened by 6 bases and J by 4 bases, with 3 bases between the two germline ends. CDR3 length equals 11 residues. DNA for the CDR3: TGTGCCAGCAGCAGCACCGGGGAGCTGTTTTTT. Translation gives CASSSTGELFF.

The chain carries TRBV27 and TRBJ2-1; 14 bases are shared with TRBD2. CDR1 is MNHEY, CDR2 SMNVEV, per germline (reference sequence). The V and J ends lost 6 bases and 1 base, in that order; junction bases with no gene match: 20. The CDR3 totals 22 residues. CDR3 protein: CASRGRSWGRLAGGGSYNEQFF. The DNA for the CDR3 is TGTGCCAGCAGGGGCCGATCTTGGGGGCGACTAGCGGGAGGGGGGTCCTACAATGAGCAGTTCTTC.

The CDR3 loop reads CAISGHPDTYTSNTEAFF. Here the CDR3 DNA reads TGTGCCATCAGTGGGCATCCGGACACTTACACCTCGAACACTGAAGCTTTCTTT. The chain combines TRBV10-3 with TRBJ1-1; D possibly corresponds to TRBD1 (5 bases). This CDR3 has 18 amino acids. V was trimmed by 4 bases and J by 1 base, leaving 22 bases between them. CDR1 ENHRY and CDR2 SYGVKD come from the germline V gene.

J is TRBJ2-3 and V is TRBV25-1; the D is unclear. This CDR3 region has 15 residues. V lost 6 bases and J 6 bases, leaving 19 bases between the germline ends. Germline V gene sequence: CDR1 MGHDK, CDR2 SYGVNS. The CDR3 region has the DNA TGTGCCAGCAGCCATAAACGTGGCTCGATGGATACGCAGTATTTT. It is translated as CASSHKRGSMDTQYF.

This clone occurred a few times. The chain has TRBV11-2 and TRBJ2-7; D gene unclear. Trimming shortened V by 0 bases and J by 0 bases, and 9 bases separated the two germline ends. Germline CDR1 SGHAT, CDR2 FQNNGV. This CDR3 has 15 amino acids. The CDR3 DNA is TGTGCCAGCAGCTTAGATCGGGTGGGCTCCTACGAGCAGTACTTC. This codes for CASSLDRVGSYEQYF.

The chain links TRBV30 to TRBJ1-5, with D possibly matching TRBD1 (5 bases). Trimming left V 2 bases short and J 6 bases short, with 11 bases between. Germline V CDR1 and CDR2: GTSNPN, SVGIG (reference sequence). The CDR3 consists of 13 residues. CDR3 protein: CAWSSGEGQPQHF. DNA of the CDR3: TGTGCCTGGAGTTCGGGGGAGGGTCAGCCCCAGCATTTT.

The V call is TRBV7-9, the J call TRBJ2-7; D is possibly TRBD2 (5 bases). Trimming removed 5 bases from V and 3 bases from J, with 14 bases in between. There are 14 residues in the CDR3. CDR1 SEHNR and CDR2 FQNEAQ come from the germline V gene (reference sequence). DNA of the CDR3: TGTGCCAGCAGCCCCTCGGGTGGGAGCTACGAGCAGTACTTC. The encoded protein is CASSPSGGSYEQYF.

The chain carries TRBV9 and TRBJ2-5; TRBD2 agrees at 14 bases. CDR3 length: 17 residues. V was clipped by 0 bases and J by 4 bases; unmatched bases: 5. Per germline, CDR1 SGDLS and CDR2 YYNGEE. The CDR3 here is CASSVAGTSGSGETQYF. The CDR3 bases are TGTGCCAGCAGCGTAGCGGGGACTAGCGGGAGTGGAGAGACCCAGTACTTC.

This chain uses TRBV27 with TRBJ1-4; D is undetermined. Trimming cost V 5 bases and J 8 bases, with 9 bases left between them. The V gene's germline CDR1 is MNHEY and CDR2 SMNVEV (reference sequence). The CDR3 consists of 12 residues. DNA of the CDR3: TGTGCCAGCAGTCGGGGTGGGGAAAAACTGTTTTTT. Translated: CASSRGGEKLFF.

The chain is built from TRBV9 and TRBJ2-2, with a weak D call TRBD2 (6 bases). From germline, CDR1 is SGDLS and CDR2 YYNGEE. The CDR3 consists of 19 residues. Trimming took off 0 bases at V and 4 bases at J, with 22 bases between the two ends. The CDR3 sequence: CASSVVPAGSLWSTGELFF. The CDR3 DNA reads TGTGCCAGCAGCGTAGTCCCGGCGGGGTCCCTATGGAGCACCGGGGAGCTGTTTTTT.

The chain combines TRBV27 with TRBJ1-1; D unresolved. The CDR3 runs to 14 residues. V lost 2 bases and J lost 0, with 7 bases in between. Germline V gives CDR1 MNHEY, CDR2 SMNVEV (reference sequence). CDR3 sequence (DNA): TGTGCCAGCAGTTTAACGGTTGTGAACACTGAAGCTTTCTTT. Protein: CASSLTVVNTEAFF.

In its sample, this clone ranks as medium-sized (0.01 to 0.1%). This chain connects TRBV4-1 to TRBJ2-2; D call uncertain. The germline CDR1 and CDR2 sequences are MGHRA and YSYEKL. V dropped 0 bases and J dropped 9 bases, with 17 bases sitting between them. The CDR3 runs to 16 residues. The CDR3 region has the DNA TGCGCCAGCAGCCAAGAGCGCGGAGCTTTAGTCCGGGAGCTGTTTTTT. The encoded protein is CASSQERGALVRELFF.

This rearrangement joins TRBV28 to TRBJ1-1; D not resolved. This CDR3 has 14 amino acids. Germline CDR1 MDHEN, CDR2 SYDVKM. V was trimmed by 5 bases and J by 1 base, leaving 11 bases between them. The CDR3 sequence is CASSPGVSNTEAFF. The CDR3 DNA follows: TGTGCCAGCAGTCCCGGGGTTTCGAACACTGAAGCTTTCTTT.

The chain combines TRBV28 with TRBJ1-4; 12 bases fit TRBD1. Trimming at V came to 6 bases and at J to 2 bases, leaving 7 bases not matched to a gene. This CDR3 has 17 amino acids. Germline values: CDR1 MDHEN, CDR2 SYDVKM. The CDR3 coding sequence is TGTGCCAGCAGCCTAGGGGGACAGGGGGCTACTAATGAAAAACTGTTTTTT. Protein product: CASSLGGQGATNEKLFF.

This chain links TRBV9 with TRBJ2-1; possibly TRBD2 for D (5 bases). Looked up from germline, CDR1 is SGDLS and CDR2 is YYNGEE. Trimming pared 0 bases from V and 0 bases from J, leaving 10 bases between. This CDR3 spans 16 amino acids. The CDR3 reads CASSVVAFSSYNEQFF. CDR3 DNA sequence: TGTGCCAGCAGCGTAGTAGCGTTCAGCTCCTACAATGAGCAGTTCTTC.

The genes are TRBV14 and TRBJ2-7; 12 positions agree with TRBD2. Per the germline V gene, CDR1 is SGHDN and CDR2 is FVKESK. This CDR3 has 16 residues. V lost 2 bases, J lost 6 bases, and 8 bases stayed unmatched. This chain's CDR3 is CASSQLRTSGTGEQYF. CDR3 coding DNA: TGTGCCAGCAGCCAACTTAGGACTAGCGGGACGGGCGAGCAGTACTTC.